The 28 T cell receptor beta chains reported below all come from one sample, sequenced in a study of T cells in Graves' hyperthyroidism and ophthalmopathy. The investigators amplified TCR beta CDR3 regions from RNA transcripts. Carried out on the TCR CDR3, a first-round RT-PCR used the HTBI primer set. TCRdb called the multiplex PCR reads again in MiXCR, with one record for every CDR3 protein. The sample holds over 700,000 distinct CDR3 sequences, approximately 19% seen once. Specimen: blood. The receptors stem from a woman aged 50 to 60 with Graves' hyperthyroidism that later progressed to Graves' ophthalmopathy.

This clonotype turned up a few times. The genes are TRBV7-9 and TRBJ1-6; TRBD1 might be the D (5 bases). The V and J ends lost 8 bases and 0 bases respectively, with 11 bases between them. Germline CDR1 and CDR2: SEHNR and FQNEAQ (reference sequence). The CDR3 is made up of 15 amino acids. This CDR3 reads CASRGSSSYNSPLHF. Written as DNA, the CDR3 is TGTGCCAGCCGGGGCAGCAGCTCCTATAATTCACCCCTCCACTTT.

The chain couples TRBV19 to TRBJ2-5; D unresolved. This CDR3 spans 13 amino acids. The V end lost 7 bases, the J end lost 1 base, and 10 bases lay between the germline ends. The germline CDR1 and CDR2 sequences are LNHDA and SQIVND (reference sequence). The DNA for the CDR3 is TGTGCCAGTAAAGGAGACCTCCAAGAGACCCAGTACTTC. Translated, it gives CASKGDLQETQYF. Full variable domain (rest looked up from reference TRBV19 and TRBJ2-5): DGGITQSPKYLFRKEGQNVTLSCEQNLNHDAMYWYRQDPGQGLRLIYYSQIVNDFQKGDIAEGYSVSREKKESFPLTVTSAQKNPTAFYLCASKGDLQETQYFGPGTRLLVL.

This clonotype was found a few times. The chain uses TRBV4-1 and TRBJ2-2; possible D gene TRBD2, 6 bases. The CDR3 extends over 15 amino acids. Between the trimmed V and J ends, which lost 7 bases and 1 base, there was a span of 13 bases. Per the germline V gene, CDR1 is MGHRA and CDR2 is YSYEKL. CDR3 DNA sequence: TGCGCCAGCAAAGTGGGCGGGGTGAACACCGGGGAGCTGTTTTTT. Protein: CASKVGGVNTGELFF.

This clonotype was found many times. The rearrangement joins TRBV3-1 to TRBJ2-7; D is unclear. Looked up from germline, CDR1 is LGHDT and CDR2 is YNNKEL (reference sequence). The CDR3 has 16 residues. Trimming took 1 base from V and 0 from J, leaving 13 bases between them. CDR3 protein: CASSQGNYRSSYEQYF. In nucleotides, the CDR3 is TGTGCCAGCAGCCAAGGGAACTATAGGAGCTCCTACGAGCAGTACTTC.

This clonotype was recorded many times. The chain uses TRBV12-3 or TRBV12-4 and TRBJ1-1; TRBD1 matches 8 bases. The CDR3 extends over 13 amino acids. The V gene end was trimmed by 10 bases and the J gene end by 4 bases; junction bases not matched to a gene: 8. CDR3 region: CAIVGQGGTEAFF. CDR3 nucleotides: TGTGCCATCGTAGGACAGGGCGGCACTGAAGCTTTCTTT.

This clonotype was picked up a small number of times. V usage is TRBV20-1 and J usage is TRBJ2-5; 9 bases are a match to TRBD1. Germline V lookup: CDR1 DFQATT, CDR2 SNEGSKA (reference sequence). CDR3 length: 14 amino acids. The junction had 9 bases not matched to a gene; V was cut back by 6 bases and J by 4 bases. The CDR3 nucleotides read TGCAGTGCAGACCGGGACAGGGCCGGAGAGACCCAGTACTTC. Translating it yields CSADRDRAGETQYF.

This chain joins TRBV9 and TRBJ1-1; the D gene is possibly TRBD1 (6 bases). Germline V gene data show CDR1 as SGDLS and CDR2 as YYNGEE. Trimming cost V 3 bases and J 3 bases, with 18 bases left between them. The CDR3 runs to 16 residues. As DNA, the CDR3 is TGTGCCAGCAGCGAGGGATCCCAGGGGTGGGACACTGAAGCTTTCTTT. Its translation: CASSEGSQGWDTEAFF.

There are a few counts of this clonotype. The chain joins TRBV12-3 or TRBV12-4 to TRBJ1-3; 9 bases are shared with TRBD1. This CDR3 contains 15 residues. J lost 7 bases, V lost 3 bases, and 7 bases had no gene match. CDR3 DNA sequence: TGTGCCAGCAGTTTCCCACAGGGGGCGAGCAACACCATATATTTT. Protein: CASSFPQGASNTIYF.

The chain uses TRBV25-1 and TRBJ2-7; TRBD1 is a possible D gene (5 bases). Trimming left V 4 bases short and J 3 bases short, with 16 bases between. CDR1 is MGHDK, CDR2 SYGVNS, per germline. The CDR3 is made up of 15 amino acids. The chain's CDR3 is CASSGRADILYEQYF. CDR3 nucleotide sequence: TGTGCCAGCAGTGGACGGGCGGACATCCTCTACGAGCAGTACTTC.

This clonotype was seen at least ten times. In DNA form, the CDR3 reads TGCGCCAGCAGCATACAGGGGGGACCTGACGAAGCTTTCTTT. Translated: CASSIQGGPDEAFF. The chain uses TRBV5-1 and TRBJ1-1; 8 bases match TRBD1. CDR3 length equals 14 residues. Unmatched junction bases numbered 10, after V lost 4 bases and J lost 8 bases. CDR1 is SGHRS and CDR2 is YFSETQ in the germline V gene.

The rearrangement joins TRBV2 to TRBJ1-5; D call uncertain. Trimming shortened V by 3 bases and J by 11 bases, and 8 bases separated the two germline ends. The CDR3 contains 11 residues. Germline V gene data show CDR1 as SNHLY and CDR2 as FYNNEI. The CDR3 bases are TGTGCCAGCAGTGAGGAGGGAGCCCAGCATTTT. As protein: CASSEEGAQHF.

V usage is TRBV6-2 or TRBV6-3 and J usage is TRBJ1-5; no clear D gene. Looked up from germline, CDR1 is MNHEY and CDR2 is SVGEGT. The germline V and J ends were trimmed by 0 bases and 0 bases, with 9 bases remaining between them. The CDR3 runs to 16 residues. The CDR3 reads CASSYSRAYSNQPQHF. In nucleotides, the CDR3 is TGTGCCAGCAGTTACTCGAGAGCATATAGCAATCAGCCCCAGCATTTT.

This chain uses TRBV19 with TRBJ2-2; 8 bases match TRBD1. The CDR3 contains 15 residues. The germline CDR1 and CDR2 sequences are LNHDA and SQIVND (reference sequence). Germline trimming cut 10 bases from V and 5 bases from J; bases unmatched to any gene: 12. The DNA for the CDR3 is TGTGCCACCCGATTCTCCAGGGGGCCGACCGGGGAGCTGTTTTTT. Translation: CATRFSRGPTGELFF.

The V gene is TRBV5-1, the J gene TRBJ1-3; 9 bases agree with TRBD1. Trimming took 3 bases from V and 0 from J; bases not matched to a gene: 4. This CDR3 is built from 16 residues. Germline V gene sequence: CDR1 SGHRS, CDR2 YFSETQ. The CDR3 nucleotides read TGCGCCAGCAGCTCGGGACAGGGTATCTCTGGAAACACCATATATTTT. Protein product: CASSSGQGISGNTIYF.

This clonotype was observed once. V usage is TRBV19 and J usage is TRBJ1-2, with D perhaps TRBD1 (6 bases). CDR3 length: 14 residues. Germline assignment: CDR1 LNHDA and CDR2 SQIVND (reference sequence). With 3 bases removed from V and 4 bases from J, the gap between germline ends came to 12 bases. The CDR3 protein is CASSIKQGIYGYTF. CDR3 DNA: TGTGCCAGTAGTATCAAACAGGGCATCTATGGCTACACCTTC.

The chain carries TRBV14 and TRBJ2-3; D uncertain. This CDR3 spans 15 amino acids. The germline V gene encodes CDR1 SGHDN and CDR2 FVKESK. The V gene lost 2 bases and the J gene lost 0 bases, with 9 bases spanning the gap. The CDR3, as DNA: TGTGCCAGCAGCCAATTGATCCCGAGCACAGATACGCAGTATTTT. Protein product: CASSQLIPSTDTQYF.

The sample holds many counts of this clonotype. The chain links TRBV12-3 or TRBV12-4 to TRBJ1-4; D is perhaps TRBD1 (6 bases). CDR3 length: 14 amino acids. Trimming left V 4 bases short and J 3 bases short, with 9 bases between. CDR3: CASSYDRPNEKLFF. CDR3 nucleotides: TGTGCCAGCAGTTATGACAGGCCTAATGAAAAACTGTTTTTT.

This clonotype was seen repeatedly, ten times or more. The V gene is TRBV12-3 or TRBV12-4, the J gene TRBJ1-2; no clear D. The CDR3 sequence is 12 residues long. Trimming cost V 7 bases and J 2 bases, with 8 bases left between them. Here the CDR3 reads CASNLLNYGYTF. CDR3 in DNA: TGTGCCAGCAACCTATTAAACTATGGCTACACCTTC.

This clonotype showed up just a few times. CDR3 sequence (DNA): TGTGCCAGCAGCGGCGGACTAGCGCCCTACAATGAGCAGTTCTTC. Translating gives CASSGGLAPYNEQFF. The chain couples TRBV6-1 to TRBJ2-1, with 9 bases aligning to TRBD2. V dropped 6 bases and J dropped 2; count of bases not matched to a gene: 5. Germline CDR1 and CDR2: MNHNS and SASEGT. The CDR3 is 15 residues long.

This rearrangement joins TRBV27 to TRBJ2-1, with D perhaps matching TRBD1 (6 bases). In germline, CDR1 is MNHEY, CDR2 SMNVEV (reference sequence). This CDR3 has 16 residues. V lost 3 bases and J lost 6, with 18 bases in between. The CDR3 DNA reads TGTGCCAGCAGTTTGTTGTACCGGGACATGGGCAATGAGCAGTTCTTC. Translating gives CASSLLYRDMGNEQFF.

CDR3 nucleotides: TGCGCCAGCAGCCGGGACCGGGGGGCGGGGGAGACCCAGTACTTC. Amino acids: CASSRDRGAGETQYF. The gene calls are TRBV5-1 and TRBJ2-5; perhaps TRBD2 as D (7 bases). V was trimmed by 4 bases and J by 5 bases, leaving 18 bases between them. CDR1 and CDR2 from the germline V gene are SGHRS and YFSETQ. The CDR3 sequence is 15 residues long.

This clonotype was counted at least ten times. The chain is built from TRBV30 and TRBJ1-4, with 7 bases aligning to TRBD1. Germline CDR1 is GTSNPN and CDR2 is SVGIG (reference sequence). The junction had 3 bases not matched to a gene; V was cut back by 3 bases and J by 8 bases. This CDR3 region has 12 residues. The CDR3: CAWRGTVEKLFF. The CDR3 DNA is TGTGCCTGGAGGGGGACAGTCGAAAAACTGTTTTTT.

The rearrangement joins TRBV6-1 to TRBJ2-1; 11 nucleotides match TRBD2. This CDR3 region has 16 residues. J lost 8 bases, V lost 7 bases, and 13 bases had no gene match. The germline V gene encodes CDR1 MNHNS and CDR2 SASEGT. CDR3 nucleotide sequence: TGTGCCAGCAACATGGAGACTAGCGGGGCATCTTATGAGCAGTTCTTC. Its protein is CASNMETSGASYEQFF.

This chain uses TRBV7-9 with TRBJ2-7, with D maybe TRBD2 (5 bases). CDR3 length: 15 amino acids. Per the germline V gene, CDR1 is SEHNR and CDR2 is FQNEAQ (reference sequence). Trimming pared 5 bases from V and 2 bases from J, leaving 16 bases between. The CDR3: CASSPRTYLTYEQYF. The CDR3 region has the DNA TGTGCCAGCAGCCCACGGACTTACCTAACCTACGAGCAGTACTTC.

This clonotype was counted a few times. The chain uses TRBV4-1 and TRBJ2-3; either TRBD1 or TRBD2 may fit D (5 bases each). The germline CDR1 and CDR2 sequences are MGHRA and YSYEKL. This CDR3 comprises 15 residues. Trimming took off 6 bases at V and 0 bases at J, with 13 bases between the two ends. The CDR3 is CASSQGRTSTDTQYF. CDR3 sequence (DNA): TGCGCCAGCAGTCAGGGACGGACTAGCACAGATACGCAGTATTTT.

The chain carries TRBV4-1 and TRBJ1-1; no firm D call. In germline, CDR1 is MGHRA, CDR2 YSYEKL. The V gene lost 3 bases and the J gene lost 1 base, with 12 bases spanning the gap. This CDR3 region has 15 residues. CDR3 region: CASSQRTVANTEAFF. The CDR3 bases are TGCGCCAGCAGCCAGAGGACGGTCGCGAACACTGAAGCTTTCTTT.

The CDR3 protein is CASSQPGTGVSGANVLTF. In nucleotides, the CDR3 is TGCGCCAGCAGCCAGCCCGGGACAGGGGTCTCTGGGGCCAACGTCCTGACTTTC. V gene TRBV4-1 combines with J gene TRBJ2-6; 10 bases fit TRBD1. This CDR3 has 18 residues. V lost 3 bases, J lost 0 bases, and 5 bases stayed unmatched. Germline V CDR1 and CDR2: MGHRA, YSYEKL.

This clonotype came up many times. This rearrangement joins TRBV3-1 to TRBJ2-7; TRBD1 aligns across 7 bases. The CDR3 has 14 residues. J gave up 0 bases and V 6 bases, and 5 bases lay outside the gene matches. Germline V CDR1 and CDR2: LGHDT, YNNKEL (reference sequence). CDR3 sequence reads: CASSPDRFSYEQYF. CDR3 sequence (DNA): TGTGCCAGCAGTCCGGACAGGTTCTCCTACGAGCAGTACTTC.